This TCR beta chain originates from a study of PD-1 blockade in mismatch repair-deficient tumors. Every patient had mismatch repair deficiency by PCR or immunohistochemistry. Germline V gene data show CDR1 as LNHDA and CDR2 as SQIVND (reference sequence). The length of the CDR3 is 13 residues. V was pared by 3 bases and J by 8 bases, with 13 bases between. This clone was detected once. TCRdb keeps only in-frame clones here, not all; method: immunoSEQ multiplex PCR. The sample includes tens of thousands of clones, 75% to 85% seen only once; the top ten take 20% to 25%. The sequence was obtained from an adult with mismatch repair-deficient cancer. The V gene is TRBV19, the J gene TRBJ1-1; TRBD1 might be the D (6 bases). This specimen consisted of peripheral blood, obtained 12 weeks after starting pembrolizumab. The CDR3 DNA follows: TGTGCCAGTAGTATGGGTTCCGGGACAGAAGCTTTCTTT. Residues: CASSMGSGTEAFF.